This T cell receptor (beta chain) was recorded in a study of blood T cells in healthy people across ages. Overall study context: Per every two T cells, about one barcoded beta molecule was captured by template switching.

A J-beta primer mix and a sample-barcoded 5' primer were used in a second PCR of about 7 to 12 cycles. Researchers report that a template-switch adaptor with 12 random nucleotides tagged each cDNA molecule. TCRdb re-called the 5' RACE reads through MiXCR, storing one row per CDR3 protein. Among over 1.5 million distinct CDR3 sequences, about 49% were seen once, and the ten largest hold around 2.1%. Study-wide points: Estimates based on one million T cells were treated as lower bounds. Expanded clonotype changes were possibly confounded by unknown donor CMV status.

A remark on this clonotype: Its antigen is currently unknown.

The TCR sequence derives from a woman aged 40-49 years in good health. Sequences were obtained from blood.

CDR3 residues: CACLAGGPHATDTQYF. For the CDR3, the DNA is TGTGCCTGTTTAGCGGGGGGGCCCCACGCCACAGATACGCAGTATTTT. The chain is built from TRBV6-1 and TRBJ2-3; 11 positions agree with TRBD2. Per the germline V gene, CDR1 is MNHNS and CDR2 is SASEGT. The J segment lost 2 bases and the V segment lost 11 bases, leaving 12 bases of the junction unmatched. The length of the CDR3 is 16 residues.